The following is a T cell receptor beta chain sequence with its context. The antigen it recognizes is unknown. Per-nucleotide qualities are absent, and no much larger clonotype sits a single base away. Sequencing instrument: Illumina HiSeq 1500. Starting from the raw public reads, TCRdb applied fastp trimming at Q25, assembled clones with MiXCR and retained in-frame beta chains. Rows matching on CDR3 protein sequence are summarized as one entry with the most common DNA and genes. This sample lists around 310,000 distinct CDR3 sequences; around 29% were detected once. 20% of the sample lies in the top ten. Taken with the paper, the label for treatment or condition translates to: in vitro stimulation with specific CMV peptide epitopes to enrich CMV-specific T cells. The data originate from a study of T cell repertoires in cytomegalovirus infection (dated by TCRdb to about 2019). Regarding the research as a whole: Recently identified HLA-C-restricted CMV epitopes, whose presentation resists viral immunomodulation, were targeted by peptide stimulations together with well-studied HLA-B-restricted epitopes. Donor HLA type was relevant to the analysis, as public TCR beta signatures indicated carriage of CMV infection together with the matching HLA type. Beyond this particular receptor, the publication reports: In the ex vivo response, HLA-C-restricted CMV-specific TCR beta clonotypes were dominant, and in two of eight donors the single most frequent clonotype came from this HLA-C-restricted group. In both this cohort and an independent approximately 400-donor cohort, the cumulative frequency of public TCR beta family members distinguished carriers of CMV infection plus the relevant HLA type.

Ends trimmed: V by 5 bases, J by 3 bases; bases unmatched to a gene: 9. There are 16 amino acids in the CDR3, from cysteine to phenylalanine inclusive. CDR3 DNA only is kept here, 48 bases in frame from base 1. CDR1 MNHNS and CDR2 SASEGT are derived from the germline V gene. Sequences were derived from cultured PBMCs, sampled from culture after CMV antigen stimulation. The sequence was obtained from a human donor in good health (CMV status not recorded). Some clones in this sample may be carry-over from other donors' samples. The chain is made from TRBV6-1 and TRBJ2-7, with TRBD2 matching 11 junction bases. CDR3 loop: CASSYKLAGGYYEQYF. The DNA is as follows: TGTGCCAGCAGTTATAAATTAGCGGGAGGGTACTACGAGCAGTACTTC.